This is a list of T cell receptor beta chains from one sample in a study of PD-1 blockade in classical Hodgkin lymphoma. Here immunoSEQ multiplex PCR was the method, and the copy in TCRdb shows in-frame clones only, minus some. The sample holds roughly 49,000 clones; 90% are singletons and the top ten take approximately 13%. The specimen was peripheral blood mononuclear cells (PBMCs), collected before the fourth cycle of nivolumab. Receptors originate from a human donor with classical Hodgkin lymphoma. The CDR3 runs from the conserved cysteine through the conserved F or W. D genes are given only for firm matches. Clone size, where shown, is once, few, many, or a class for clones that have expanded.

13	TRBV7-8	TRBJ2-3	once	-	CASSEGTTDTQYF	TGTGCCAGCAGTGAGGGGACCACAGATACGCAGTATTTT
16	TRBV5-6	TRBJ2-3	-	-	CASSLVLHSSTDTQYF	TGTGCCAGCAGCTTGGTTCTACACTCTAGCACAGATACGCAGTATTTT
14	TRBV27	TRBJ2-7	-	-	CASLPGHTVDEQYF	TGTGCCAGCCTACCGGGACATACGGTGGACGAGCAGTACTTC
11	TRBV25-1	TRBJ2-7	-	-	CASSGGLEQYF	TGTGCCAGCAGTGGGGGGCTCGAGCAGTACTTC
14	TRBV6-5	TRBJ2-2	-	-	CASLLGQNTGELFF	TGTGCCAGCCTCCTAGGGCAGAACACCGGGGAGCTGTTTTTT
15	TRBV14	TRBJ2-1	-	TRBD2	CASSRSGLVPNEQFF	TGTGCCAGCAGCCGGTCGGGACTAGTCCCCAATGAGCAGTTCTTC
17	TRBV5-6	TRBJ2-3	few	-	CASSLELAAFLTDTQYF	TGTGCCAGCAGCTTGGAATTAGCGGCATTCCTCACAGATACGCAGTATTTT
16	TRBV18	TRBJ2-2	-	-	CASSPLGTDNTGELFF	TGTGCCAGCTCACCCCTAGGGACGGACAACACCGGGGAGCTGTTTTTT
12	TRBV5-1	TRBJ2-3	-	-	CASSFSVDTQYF	TGCGCCAGCAGCTTTTCAGTAGATACGCAGTATTTT
16	TRBV7-9	TRBJ2-7	-	-	CASTEGASLNPNEQYF	TGTGCCAGCACCGAAGGGGCTAGCTTAAACCCCAACGAGCAGTACTTC
16	TRBV5-1	TRBJ2-2	-	-	CASSLRQSTNTGELFF	TGCGCCAGCAGCTTGAGGCAGTCTACCAACACCGGGGAGCTGTTTTTT
14	TRBV6-1	TRBJ1-2	-	TRBD1	CASNSQGPIYGYTF	TGTGCCAGCAATTCACAGGGGCCCATATATGGCTACACCTTC
15	TRBV5-8	TRBJ1-1	-	TRBD1	CASSSGDRVIAEAFF	TGTGCCAGCAGCTCCGGGGACAGGGTAATCGCTGAAGCTTTCTTT
17	TRBV27	TRBJ2-1	-	-	CASSLRVYPDRYNEQFF	TGTGCCAGCAGTTTGCGGGTCTACCCAGACAGATACAATGAGCAGTTCTTC
16	TRBV5-1	TRBJ2-1	once	TRBD2	CASSLASGRVYNEQFF	TGCGCCAGCAGCTTGGCTAGCGGGAGGGTCTACAATGAGCAGTTCTTC
12	TRBV6-5	TRBJ2-7	-	-	CASRQTTYEQYF	TGTGCCAGCAGGCAAACAACCTACGAGCAGTACTTC
17	TRBV7-8	TRBJ1-4	-	-	CASSLLGTHATNEKLFF	TGTGCCAGCAGCCTTCTCGGGACACATGCAACTAATGAAAAACTGTTTTTT
14	TRBV28	TRBJ1-3	-	-	CASSLSDSGNTIYF	TGTGCCAGCAGTTTGTCAGACTCTGGAAACACCATATATTTT
12	TRBV28	TRBJ1-2	-	-	CATQRGNYGYTF	TGTGCCACCCAGAGAGGGAACTATGGCTACACCTTC
12	TRBV5-1	TRBJ2-1	-	-	CASSLGVNEQFF	TGCGCCAGCAGCTTGGGGGTAAATGAGCAGTTCTTC
15	TRBV18	TRBJ2-7	-	TRBD1	CASSPDRGPLYEQYF	TGTGCCAGCTCACCGGACAGGGGGCCTCTCTACGAGCAGTACTTC
15	TRBV10-1	TRBJ2-7	-	-	CASSPLEFPFYEQYF	TGCGCCAGCAGCCCCCTGGAGTTCCCTTTCTACGAGCAGTACTTC
16	TRBV5-1	TRBJ2-5	few	TRBD2	CASSLEGGRAGETQYF	TGCGCCAGCAGCTTGGAGGGCGGGAGGGCCGGAGAGACCCAGTACTTC
14	TRBV9	TRBJ2-7	once	TRBD2	CASSSWGGGYEQYF	TGTGCCAGCAGCTCGTGGGGGGGAGGATACGAGCAGTACTTC
13	TRBV6-6	TRBJ1-5	-	-	CASSYSINQPQHF	TGTGCCAGCAGTTACTCCATAAATCAGCCCCAGCATTTT
13	TRBV5-6	TRBJ2-1	few	-	CASSISAYNEQFF	TGTGCCAGCAGCATTAGCGCCTACAATGAGCAGTTCTTC
17	TRBV14	TRBJ1-4	-	-	CASSQGQDPSSNEKLFF	TGTGCCAGCAGCCAAGGACAGGACCCCTCTTCTAATGAAAAACTGTTTTTT
16	TRBV28	TRBJ1-2	-	-	CASSARGRTLNYGYTF	TGTGCCAGCAGTGCCCGGGGTCGGACTCTTAACTATGGCTACACCTTC
15	TRBV2	TRBJ2-7	-	TRBD2	CASRDLGLREEVQYF	TGTGCCAGCAGGGACCTTGGGTTGCGGGAGGAAGTGCAGTACTTC